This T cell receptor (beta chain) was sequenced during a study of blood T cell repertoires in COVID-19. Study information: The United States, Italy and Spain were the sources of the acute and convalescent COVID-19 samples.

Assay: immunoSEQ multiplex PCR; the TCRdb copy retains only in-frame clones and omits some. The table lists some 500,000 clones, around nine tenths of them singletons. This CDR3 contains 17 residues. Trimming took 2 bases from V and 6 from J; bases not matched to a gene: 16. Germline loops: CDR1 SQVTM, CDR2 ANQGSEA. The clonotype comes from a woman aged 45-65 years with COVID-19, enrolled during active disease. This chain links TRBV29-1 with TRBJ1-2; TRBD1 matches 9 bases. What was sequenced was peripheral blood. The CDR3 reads CSVETQGQGTFLDGYTF. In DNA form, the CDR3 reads TGCAGCGTTGAAACCCAGGGACAGGGTACTTTTCTGGATGGCTACACCTTC.